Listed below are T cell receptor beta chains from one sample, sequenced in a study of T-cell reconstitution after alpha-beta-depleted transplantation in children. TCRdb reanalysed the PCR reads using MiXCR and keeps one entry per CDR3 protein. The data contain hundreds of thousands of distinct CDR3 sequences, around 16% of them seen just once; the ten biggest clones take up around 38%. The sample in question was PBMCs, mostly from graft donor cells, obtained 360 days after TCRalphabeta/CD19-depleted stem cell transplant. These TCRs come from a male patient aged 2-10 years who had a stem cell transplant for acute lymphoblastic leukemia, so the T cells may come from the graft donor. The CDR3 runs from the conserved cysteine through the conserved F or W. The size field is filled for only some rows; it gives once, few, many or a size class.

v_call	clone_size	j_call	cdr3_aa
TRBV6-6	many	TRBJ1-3	CASSWGPENTIYF
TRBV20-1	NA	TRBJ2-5	CSASFVPLSRETQYF
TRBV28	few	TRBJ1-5	CASSLSPSGRSNQPQHF
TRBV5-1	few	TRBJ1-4	CASRDTTNEKLFF
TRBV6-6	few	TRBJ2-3	CASSVEVAQYF
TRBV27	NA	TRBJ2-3	CASNEGLRQYF
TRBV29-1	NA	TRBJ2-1	CSVADRGTFNEQFF
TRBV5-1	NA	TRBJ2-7	CASSLEGTENPYEQYF
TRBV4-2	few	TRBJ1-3	CASSQLSRGVGNTIYF
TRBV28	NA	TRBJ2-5	CASNRGQTQYF
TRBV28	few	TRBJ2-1	CASSSFSGRASYNEQFF
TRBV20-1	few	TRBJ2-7	CSARGISGSLYEQYF
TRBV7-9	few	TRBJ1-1	CASSLVPGGATEAFF
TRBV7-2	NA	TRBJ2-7	CASSFSSTGHYEQYF
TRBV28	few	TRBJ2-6	CASSAPGAGANVLTF
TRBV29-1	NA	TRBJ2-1	CSAPRDRDYNEQFF
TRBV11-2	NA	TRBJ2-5	CASSRPGTGTETQYF
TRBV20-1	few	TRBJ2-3	CSAPRVGSDTQYF
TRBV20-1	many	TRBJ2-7	CSARPLRGNYEQYF
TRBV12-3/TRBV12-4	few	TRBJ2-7	CASRRGDRTVTYEQYF
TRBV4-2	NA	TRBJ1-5	CASSHGLGEGNQPQHF
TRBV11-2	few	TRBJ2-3	CASSLDTTDTDTQYF
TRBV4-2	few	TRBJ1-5	CASSQGLVLRDRQPQHF
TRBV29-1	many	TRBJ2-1	CSVSKLTGGVRDEQFF
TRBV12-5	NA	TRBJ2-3	CASGSGLTGDTQYF
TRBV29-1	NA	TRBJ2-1	CSARRGGGGNNEQFF
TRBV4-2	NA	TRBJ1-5	CASSPRGTGGLVSNQPQHF
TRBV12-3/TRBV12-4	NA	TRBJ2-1	CASSLWVLHSYNEQFF
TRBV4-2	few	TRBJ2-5	CASSQVRTSGTETQYF
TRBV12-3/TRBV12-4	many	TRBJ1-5	CASRNYGTGESPQHF
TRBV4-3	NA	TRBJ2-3	CASSQDPAPDTQYF
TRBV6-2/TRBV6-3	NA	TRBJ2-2	CASRRPTAPTGTHTGELFF
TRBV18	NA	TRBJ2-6	CASSPGASGANVLTF
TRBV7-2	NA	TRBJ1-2	CASNPTGPNYGYTF
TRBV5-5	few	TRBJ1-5	CASSLAGRISNQPQHF
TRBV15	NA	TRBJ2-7	CATSRDGAGVYEQYF
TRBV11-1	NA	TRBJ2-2	CASSLLLTQMGNTGELFF
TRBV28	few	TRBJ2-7	CASSFFGRAYEQYF
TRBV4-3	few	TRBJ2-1	CASSQDGNSGLGQFF
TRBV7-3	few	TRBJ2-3	CASARGNTDTQYF
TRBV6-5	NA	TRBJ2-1	CASSYLGAGYNEQFF
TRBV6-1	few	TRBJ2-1	CASPPLSSRGVYNEQFF
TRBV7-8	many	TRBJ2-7	CASSHRGPSYEQYF
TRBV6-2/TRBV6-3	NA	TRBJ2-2	CASSYAEMGVGELFF
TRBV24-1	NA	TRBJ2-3	CATSDLQLTGASTDTQYF